This TCR beta chain was observed in a study of CD8 T cells in ankylosing spondylitis. The study's findings and limits: According to the report, clones linked to the disease were significantly enriched in matched synovial fluid samples taken from ankylosing spondylitis patients. Disease-linked clones bore a CD8+ phenotype, appearing relatively rarely in peripheral blood. Some motif variants had been reported before (in reactive arthritis synovial fluid and blood).

On this clonotype itself: Its antigen is not known.

In making TCR beta libraries, quantitative 5'-RACE with molecular barcodes was used. MiXCR, applied by TCRdb to the 5' RACE reads, yields one record per CDR3 protein. The sample has 380,000 or so distinct CDR3 sequences; roughly 20% are singletons. The sequence came from a male donor with ankylosing spondylitis or in good health (not recorded which). Sequences were obtained from blood, either unsorted or a sorted T cell fraction (not recorded which).

This chain's CDR3 is CASSHLVDGTEAFF. In nucleotides, the CDR3 is TGTGCCAGCAGCCACCTTGTCGACGGAACTGAAGCTTTCTTT. This chain connects TRBV11-2 to TRBJ1-1; D gene unclear. CDR3 length equals 14 residues. Germline V gene lookup returns CDR1 SGHAT and CDR2 FQNNGV. V was clipped by 5 bases and J by 5 bases, with 15 bases between them.